This T cell receptor (beta chain) emerged from a study of regulatory T cells in long-lasting Graves disease (dated by TCRdb to about 2021). In the study overall: Newly diagnosed Graves' disease patients had taken antithyroid drugs for less than 3 months. This study used TCR sequencing and RNA sequencing of peripheral blood to compare persistent Graves' disease patients against newly diagnosed Graves' disease patients. The study took place in China and was registered as a clinical trial. A total of 33 samples were covered by TCR sequencing, comprising some 13 persistent and roughly 20 newly diagnosed Graves' disease patients.

This clonotype was recorded at least ten times. The antigen it binds to is not known. Compared with germline, one end of the junction differs, possibly owing to a read error. What the work shows at the level of the full study, not this receptor alone: Because the primary lesion, thyroid tissue, could not be accessed, the study looked at peripheral blood alone. As a limitation, the authors acknowledged that the small sample size may reduce accuracy. Compared with newly diagnosed patients, persistent Graves' disease patients had lower TCR Shannon entropy and fewer highly expanded clones, which suggests clonal expansion. Persistent patients shared more public clonotypes among themselves (around 2,700) than newly diagnosed patients did (approximately 900). Sequencing and analysis were limited to the TCR beta chain.

Library generation was performed with multiplex PCR. These reads were obtained on an Illumina HiSeq 4000. iRepertoire HTBI primers and Arm-PCR amplification of CDR3 regions were used to construct TCR beta libraries. PCR products were gel purified before sequencing. The original methods were these. Across samples, roughly 60 TRBV and 13 to 15 TRBJ segments were identified and used for gene usage analysis of CDR3 amino acid clonotypes. Filtered high-quality paired reads were merged into contigs using COPE and FqMerger. BLAST was used to align contigs to IMGT TRBV, TRBD and TRBJ reference genes, with CDR3 defined following IMGT. Any clonotype with a frequency above 0.1% was counted as a highly expanded clone. Shannon entropy was used to measure repertoire diversity, and the Gini coefficient was used to measure V-J evenness. A clonotype was considered public if more than one individual shared it. TCRdb's own reprocessing of the public reads used fastp at Q25 and MiXCR and kept productive beta chains. Under each unique CDR3 protein, matching rows form one entry showing the most common genes and DNA. The V and J calls, along with clone size, are taken from TCRdb and not from the paper's own processing. This sample holds 360,000 or so distinct CDR3 sequences; 16% were observed only once. The biggest ten clones account for 25% to 30% of the sample.

Per the publication, the time point label means: newly diagnosed GD, antithyroid drugs for less than 3 months. For both TCR sequencing and RNA sequencing, RNA was extracted from PBMCs using TRIzol. The diagnosis of Graves' disease was made according to American Thyroid Association guidelines. The patients came from an endocrinology department in Xi'an, China. Each patient gave around 9 milliliters of peripheral blood, collected in an EDTA anticoagulant tube. Ficoll Paque Plus density gradient separation was used to isolate PBMCs, and no further T cell sorting was done. An Agilent 2100 Bioanalyzer and agarose gel were used to check RNA quality, while a NanoDrop 2000 measured RNA concentration. The same data also went into a second study, on T cells in Graves' hyperthyroidism and ophthalmopathy. The second paper states: Stable Graves' hyperthyroidism was defined as the absence of progression to ophthalmopathy over 18 months of follow-up. Hyperthyroidism patients were aged 18 to 65 years and newly diagnosed, with disease duration of less than 2 months. Patients with uncontrolled infections, other autoimmune diseases, pregnancy or lactation were excluded. Diagnoses were established on the basis of clinical symptoms, serum thyroxine and TRAb, thyroid ultrasound, and orbital computed tomography. A first-round RT-PCR of the TCR CDR3 used the HTBI primer set with the Qiagen OneStep RT-PCR kit. Most expanded thyroid clonotypes (frequency above 0.001) were also detected in blood, suggesting blood repertoires may reflect thyroid immune responses. A 13 V-J signature model separated ophthalmopathy from stable hyperthyroidism, with around 91% sensitivity and 81.08% specificity in cross-validation and 80%/75% in testing. In validation, progression to ophthalmopathy was predicted by the model with 55% to 71% sensitivity and roughly 76% specificity, a median of approximately 6.5 months before onset. TCR V-J signatures able to tell the groups apart were searched for in a discovery cohort of 100 patients, of whom 43 had Graves' ophthalmopathy and around 56 had stable Graves' hyperthyroidism. Prospective prediction of ophthalmopathy was tested in an independent validation cohort of 18 hyperthyroidism patients and approximately 17 patients who later progressed to ophthalmopathy. For training and testing, the 100 or so patients in the discovery cohort were randomly divided in a 7:3 ratio. Thyroid tissue and blood T-cell repertoires from six or seven Graves' hyperthyroidism patients were also compared in the study. Following sampling, methimazole starting at 30 mg daily was given to hyperthyroidism patients, and high-dose intravenous methylprednisolone was given to ophthalmopathy patients. A second multiplex PCR round built the libraries, followed by size selection and purification. Paired-end sequencing of the libraries was performed with 100 bp reads on an Illumina HiSeq2000. SOAPnuke was used to process the raw data, throwing out any read that contained adapters or uncalled bases, had a mean Phred below 15, or lacked an exact constant-primer or identifier match. COPE v1.2.5 was used to merge the high-quality paired reads, and each unique nucleotide sequence was defined as a clonotype. MiTCR v1.1 was used to align clonotypes to the IMGT TRBV, TRBD and TRBJ reference segments. The analysis included only V-J combinations with a frequency above 0.0001, which together covered around 99% of the repertoires. The TCS score was defined as the ratio of F50 (clonal expansion) to E x V (chaos), calculated using BLOSUM62-based TCRdist between CDR3 peptides within each V-J. Welch's t-statistics and random forest reduced roughly 500 V-J features to 10 to 15, which were used in a naive Bayes classifier (R e1071). No statistical method was used to fix the sample size in advance, and group allocation was not hidden from the investigators. According to the paper, TCR Vbeta CDR3 sequencing was carried out on 120 to 150 peripheral blood samples, which came from fewer than 50 ophthalmopathy, approximately 72 hyperthyroidism and roughly 17 progressor patients.

The sequencing used peripheral blood mononuclear cells (PBMCs), collected at new diagnosis, from a patient treated with antithyroid drugs. The receptor was derived from a man aged 35-49 years with Graves disease. Donor details come from another sample of the same person, matched by shared clones.

The CDR3 protein sequence reads: CASSLTGLHIHF. The DNA sequence follows: TGTGCCAGCAGTTTAACGGGACTCCATATCCACTTC. In this chain, TRBV28 is recombined with TRBJ2-5, with TRBD2 perhaps the D gene, on 6 matching bases. The CDR3 spans 12 residues, from the cysteine through the phenylalanine. Kept here is only the CDR3 DNA, which spans 36 bases and is read in frame from base 1. For CDR1 and CDR2, the germline V gene lists MDHEN and SYDVKM. Here the CDR3 is joined to the reference TRBV28 and TRBJ2-5 genes, and the full variable domain is: DVKVTQSSRYLVKRTGEKVFLECVQDMDHENMFWYRQDPGLGLRLIYFSYDVKMKEKGDIPEGYSVSREKKERFSLILESASTNQTSMYLCASSLTGLHIHFGPGTRLLVL.